These 9 T cell receptor beta chains were all obtained from the same sample, sequenced in a study of blood T cell repertoires in COVID-19. Assay used: immunoSEQ multiplex PCR; TCRdb lists only in-frame clones, some missing. The sample includes about 350,000 clones, around nine tenths seen only once; the top ten take approximately 1%. What was sequenced was PBMCs or T cells enriched from blood (not recorded which). All receptors come from a woman aged 25 to 39 who had been exposed to COVID-19.

The chain couples TRBV12-3 or TRBV12-4 to TRBJ2-1; a weak D match, TRBD2 (6 bases). There are 13 residues in the CDR3. Trimming shortened V by 2 bases and J by 9 bases, and 11 bases separated the two germline ends. The CDR3 reads CASSLWLATEQFF. The CDR3 region has the DNA TGTGCCAGCAGTTTATGGCTAGCGACTGAGCAGTTCTTC.

The chain has TRBV10-3 and TRBJ1-2; 8 nucleotides match TRBD1. The CDR3 spans 12 residues. J lost 5 bases, V lost 8 bases, and 4 bases had no gene match. Germline CDR1 ENHRY, CDR2 SYGVKD. CDR3 sequence (DNA): TGTGCCATCCCGGACAGGGTTTATGGCTACACCTTC. Amino acids: CAIPDRVYGYTF.

This clone came up a few times. The chain uses TRBV3-1 (or the pseudogene TRBV3-2) and TRBJ1-1; D is ambiguous. Trimming shortened V by 0 bases and J by 1 base, and 6 bases separated the two germline ends. The germline V gene has CDR1 LGHDT and CDR2 YNNKEL (reference sequence). The CDR3 totals 14 residues. CDR3 amino acids: CASSQDPGNTEAFF. The CDR3, as DNA: TGTGCCAGCAGCCAAGATCCAGGGAACACTGAAGCTTTCTTT.

The chain uses TRBV27 and TRBJ1-4, with a weak D call TRBD1 (5 bases). The CDR3 has 14 residues. Trimming removed 6 bases at V and 0 bases at J, with 8 bases between. Germline V gives CDR1 MNHEY, CDR2 SMNVEV (reference sequence). The CDR3 nucleotides are TGTGCCAGCAGGGACACTGCAACTAATGAAAAACTGTTTTTT. This codes for CASRDTATNEKLFF.

The V gene is TRBV18, the J gene TRBJ2-3; a weak D match, TRBD2 (5 bases). CDR3 length: 14 amino acids. Germline assignment: CDR1 KGHSH and CDR2 LQKENI. Trimming shortened V by 1 base and J by 5 bases, and 10 bases separated the two germline ends. CDR3 residues: CASSPRLAGDTQYF. CDR3 DNA: TGTGCCAGCTCACCACGCCTAGCTGGAGATACGCAGTATTTT.

The V and J genes are TRBV12-5 and TRBJ2-7, with D possibly being TRBD1 (6 bases). The V gene's germline CDR1 is LGHNT and CDR2 FRNRAP. V dropped 5 bases and J dropped 7 bases, with 12 bases sitting between them. This CDR3 region has 12 residues. In DNA form, the CDR3 reads TGTGCTAGTGGTAAACAGGGTAGAGAGCAGTACTTC. This sequence encodes CASGKQGREQYF.

V gene TRBV11-3 combines with J gene TRBJ2-1, with 12 bases aligning to TRBD2. This CDR3 comprises 16 residues. J lost 9 bases, V lost 5 bases, and 11 bases had no gene match. Germline CDR1 reads SGHNT; CDR2 reads YENEEA. The CDR3 loop is CASSPFPTSGSIEQFF. CDR3 bases: TGTGCCAGCAGCCCCTTTCCGACTAGCGGGAGCATTGAGCAGTTCTTC.

The V gene is TRBV27, the J gene TRBJ1-2; 9 bases match TRBD1. From germline, CDR1 is MNHEY and CDR2 SMNVEV (reference sequence). The CDR3 totals 13 residues. V lost 7 bases, J lost 7 bases, and 7 bases stayed unmatched. The CDR3 region has the DNA TGTGCCAGCACCCCAGGACAGGGGATTGGCTACACCTTC. Translating gives CASTPGQGIGYTF.

The chain is built from TRBV5-8 and TRBJ2-7; 9 bases line up with TRBD1. After removal of 7 bases from V and 3 bases from J, the junction contained 11 bases not matched to a gene. This CDR3 region has 15 residues. Germline CDR1 SGHTS, CDR2 YDEGEE. DNA of the CDR3: TGTGCCAGCTGGAGTAAACAGGGGGCCTTCTACGAGCAGTACTTC. It translates to CASWSKQGAFYEQYF.